The 16 T cell receptor beta chains below come from one sample, sequenced in a study of technical replicates of blood from several donors. Sequenced by immunoSEQ multiplex PCR; TCRdb stores in-frame clones only, minus some. The profile shows some 80,000 clones, more than 85% of them singletons. Sequenced sample: T cells isolated from PBMCs. These TCRs come from a human donor in good health.

The J gene is TRBJ2-2, the V gene TRBV6-1; weak D call: TRBD1 (5 bases). Between the trimmed V and J ends, which lost 8 bases and 4 bases, there was a span of 14 bases. Germline CDR1 and CDR2: MNHNS and SASEGT. The CDR3 is 14 residues long. In DNA form, the CDR3 reads TGTGCCAGCCTTGCGCAGACAGCCACCGGGGAGCTGTTTTTT. Encoded protein: CASLAQTATGELFF.

The table lists this clone with a count of one. The chain is built from TRBV7-8 and TRBJ2-7; 9 positions agree with TRBD1. The CDR3 sequence is 14 residues long. Per germline, CDR1 SGHVS and CDR2 FQNEAQ. With 6 bases clipped from V and 3 bases from J, the junction kept 6 bases outside the gene matches. This CDR3 is CASSLNRGLYEQYF. CDR3 nucleotide sequence: TGTGCCAGCAGTCTTAACAGGGGGCTCTACGAGCAGTACTTC.

The chain joins TRBV1 to TRBJ2-3; the DNA was not compared with TRBD2, the D call given in the table. TRBV1 is reported as a pseudogene. There are 18 residues in the CDR3. CDR3 in amino acids: CTSSQDPLAGPRTDTQYF. CDR3 coding DNA: TGCACCAGCAGCCAAGATCCACTAGCGGGGCCTAGAACAGATACGCAGTATTTT.

The CDR3 sequence: CASGPSYNEQFF. The CDR3 DNA reads as TGTGCCAGCGGGCCATCTTACAATGAGCAGTTCTTC. The chain joins TRBV2 to TRBJ2-1, with D unclear. This CDR3 comprises 12 residues. The germline V and J ends were trimmed by 8 bases and 4 bases, with 9 bases remaining between them. The germline V gene encodes CDR1 SNHLY and CDR2 FYNNEI.

This clone has just a few counts. The rearrangement uses TRBV12-5 and TRBJ1-5; 10 nucleotides align to TRBD1. The length of the CDR3 is 13 residues. CDR1 LGHNT and CDR2 FRNRAP come from the germline V gene. J was trimmed by 4 bases and V by 6 bases; bases with no gene match: 0. The CDR3 coding sequence is TGTGCTAGTGGGGACAGGGGGAATCAGCCCCAGCATTTT. Protein sequence: CASGDRGNQPQHF.

The chain combines TRBV6-1 with TRBJ1-4; 10 bases map to TRBD1. The V and J ends lost 4 bases and 3 bases, in that order; junction bases with no gene match: 5. The CDR3 length is 16 residues. Germline CDR1 and CDR2: MNHNS and SASEGT. CDR3 residues: CASSGRQGAANEKLFF. The CDR3 DNA sequence: TGTGCCAGCAGTGGGCGACAGGGGGCGGCTAATGAAAAACTGTTTTTT.

The rearrangement links TRBV5-4 to TRBJ1-1, with 11 bases identical to TRBD1. Germline assignment: CDR1 SGHNT and CDR2 YYREEE (reference sequence). CDR3 length: 17 residues. Trimming removed 4 bases from V and 2 bases from J; junction bases left unmatched: 10. The CDR3 loop is CASSLGDRGVRNTEAFF. The CDR3, as DNA: TGTGCCAGCAGCCTCGGGGACAGGGGGGTCCGAAACACTGAAGCTTTCTTT. The full variable domain, rest sourced from reference TRBV5-4 and TRBJ1-1, is ETGVTQSPTHLIKTRGQQVTLRCSSQSGHNTVSWYQQALGQGPQFIFQYYREEENGRGNFPPRFSGLQFPNYSSELNVNALELDDSALYLCASSLGDRGVRNTEAFFGQGTRLTVV.

This chain connects TRBV27 to TRBJ2-1; 8 bases align to TRBD2. Germline CDR1 reads MNHEY; CDR2 reads SMNVEV (reference sequence). V lost 2 bases, J lost 7 bases, and 1 base stayed unmatched. CDR3 length equals 13 residues. CDR3 in amino acids: CASSLSGRNEQFF. Here the CDR3 DNA reads TGTGCCAGCAGTTTAAGCGGGAGAAATGAGCAGTTCTTC.

The chain joins TRBV6-5 to TRBJ1-1; D perhaps matches TRBD1 (5 bases). Between the trimmed V and J ends, which lost 6 bases and 7 bases, there was a span of 18 bases. Germline-derived CDR1 and CDR2 are MNHEY and SVGAGI. There are 14 residues in the CDR3. The CDR3 nucleotides are TGTGCCAGCAGGGTTCGTGGGACTTCACATGAAGCTTTCTTT. This encodes CASRVRGTSHEAFF.

The V gene is TRBV5-1, the J gene TRBJ2-5, with no clear D. V lost 0 bases and J lost 5, with 8 bases in between. There are 13 residues in the CDR3. Germline CDR1 is SGHRS and CDR2 is YFSETQ. The CDR3 sequence: CASSLGQAETQYF. DNA for the CDR3: TGCGCCAGCAGCTTGGGGCAGGCCGAGACCCAGTACTTC.

This clone came up once. The chain recombines TRBV30 with TRBJ2-7; 9 bases match TRBD1. V was clipped by 5 bases and J by 2 bases; unmatched bases: 13. Germline CDR1 and CDR2: GTSNPN and SVGIG (reference sequence). This CDR3 contains 16 residues. CDR3: CAWANTGGDRAYEQYF. The CDR3 DNA follows: TGTGCCTGGGCTAATACAGGGGGCGACCGCGCCTACGAGCAGTACTTC.

This sequence joins TRBV5-1 and TRBJ2-7; TRBD1 might be the D (5 bases). The CDR3 contains 13 residues. CDR1 is SGHRS, CDR2 YFSETQ, per germline. V shed 5 bases and J shed 1 base, with 10 bases lying between them. In DNA form, the CDR3 reads TGCGCCAGCAGGTCCGGACAATCCTACGAGCAGTACTTC. This gives the protein CASRSGQSYEQYF.

The chain has TRBV19 and TRBJ1-1; D perhaps matches TRBD1 (5 bases). The CDR3 is 13 amino acids. The germline CDR1 and CDR2 sequences are LNHDA and SQIVND (reference sequence). Trimming shortened V by 6 bases and J by 1 base, and 9 bases separated the two germline ends. The CDR3 DNA is TGTGCCAGTAGCAGCCAGGGGAACACTGAAGCTTTCTTT. Protein: CASSSQGNTEAFF.

The chain carries TRBV28 and TRBJ2-7; no definite D call. V was cut by 6 bases and J by 4 bases, with 7 bases left in between. Germline V gene lookup returns CDR1 MDHEN and CDR2 SYDVKM. This CDR3 region has 11 residues. Written as DNA, the CDR3 is TGTGCCAGCAGGAACTATTACGAGCAGTACTTC. Amino acids: CASRNYYEQYF.

A few counts support this clone. V usage is TRBV7-9 and J usage is TRBJ1-1; D is uncertain. Germline V gene lookup returns CDR1 SEHNR and CDR2 FQNEAQ (reference sequence). Trimming shortened V by 5 bases and J by 1 base, and 14 bases separated the two germline ends. The CDR3 runs to 15 residues. The chain's CDR3 is CASSPTSRGNTEAFF. CDR3 bases: TGTGCCAGCAGCCCGACAAGTCGGGGGAACACTGAAGCTTTCTTT. The full variable domain, with the rest looked up from reference TRBV7-9 and TRBJ1-1, is DTGVSQNPRHKITKRGQNVTFRCDPISEHNRLYWYRQTLGQGPEFLTYFQNEAQLEKSRLLSDRFSAERPKGSFSTLEIQRTEQGDSAMYLCASSPTSRGNTEAFFGQGTRLTVV.

This chain connects TRBV11-3 to TRBJ2-1, with 7 bases identical to TRBD2. V shed 2 bases and J 7 bases; nucleotides not matched to a gene: 8. Germline V CDR1 and CDR2: SGHNT, YENEEA. This CDR3 spans 15 amino acids. DNA of the CDR3: TGTGCCAGCAGCTTAAGTCGCGGGAGCCATAATGAGCAGTTCTTC. Encoded protein: CASSLSRGSHNEQFF.